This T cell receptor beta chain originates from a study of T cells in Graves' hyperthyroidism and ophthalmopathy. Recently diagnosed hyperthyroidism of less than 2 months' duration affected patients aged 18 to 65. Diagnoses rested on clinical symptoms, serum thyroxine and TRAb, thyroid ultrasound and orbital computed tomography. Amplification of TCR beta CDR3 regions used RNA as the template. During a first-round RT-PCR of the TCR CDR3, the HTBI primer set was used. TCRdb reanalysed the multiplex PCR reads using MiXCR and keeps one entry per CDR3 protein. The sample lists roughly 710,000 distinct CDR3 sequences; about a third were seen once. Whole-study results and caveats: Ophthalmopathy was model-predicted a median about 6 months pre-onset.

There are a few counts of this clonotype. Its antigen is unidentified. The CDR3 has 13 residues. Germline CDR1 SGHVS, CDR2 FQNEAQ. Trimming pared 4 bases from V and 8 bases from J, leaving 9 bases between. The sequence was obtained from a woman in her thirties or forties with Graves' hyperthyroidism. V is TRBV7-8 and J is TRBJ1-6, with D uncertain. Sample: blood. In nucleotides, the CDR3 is TGTGCCAGCAGCTCGGGAACCTATTCACCCCTCCACTTT. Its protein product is CASSSGTYSPLHF.